This TCR beta chain came from a study of T-cell memory formation after mild COVID-19. For the study at large: TCR clusters were mostly confined to one donor each.

From 5'RACE with constant-segment primers came TCR alpha and TCR beta cDNA libraries that carried sample barcodes and UMIs. MiXCR, run by TCRdb on the 5' RACE reads, gives a single entry per CDR3 protein. The sample shows more than 150,000 distinct CDR3 sequences, around a sixth of them seen only once. With 0 bases removed from V and 5 bases from J, the gap between germline ends came to 9 bases. CDR1 is SGHKS, CDR2 YYEKEE, per germline (reference sequence). The CDR3 is 14 residues long. The study, taken as a whole, reports: Several responding clones turned up in pre-infection memory, indicating that cross-reactive memory may have taken part.

This clonotype occurred a few times. Its cognate antigen is unknown. Sequenced: PBMCs or a T cell subset sorted from them (not recorded which). The chain is built from TRBV5-5 and TRBJ1-5, with D unresolved. The sequence was obtained from a young man who had mild COVID-19 (a few samples of this study predate the infection). Cell type and time point are not known. The CDR3 protein is CASSLGGLDQPQHF. The CDR3, as DNA: TGTGCCAGCAGCTTGGGGGGTCTCGATCAGCCCCAGCATTTT.